This record looks at one T cell receptor (beta chain) sequence and its context. In the authors' workflow: Researchers report that nucleated cell counts were estimated from reference gene primer amplification. Sequenced by immunoSEQ multiplex PCR; TCRdb stores in-frame clones only, minus some. V and J calls and clone size are as listed in that table; D and trimming were resolved from the DNA. The sample carries 350,000 or so clones, about 91% recorded once. Unmatched junction bases numbered 6, after V lost 3 bases and J lost 0 bases. CDR1 LGHDT and CDR2 YNNKEL come from the germline V gene (reference sequence). The CDR3 is made up of 16 amino acids. The data originate from a study of blood T cell repertoires in COVID-19. Study as a whole: Italy, Spain and the United States were the sources of the convalescent and acute COVID-19 samples. In each case, the material was cDNA or gDNA derived from T cells, B-cell-depleted T cells, or PBMCs.

In Seattle, patients joined the study during active infection and were tracked longitudinally. The receptor was derived from a woman aged 25 to 39 with COVID-19, enrolled during active disease. The J gene is TRBJ2-3, the V gene TRBV3-1 (or the pseudogene TRBV3-2); 7 bases fit TRBD2. Sequenced input: peripheral blood. The CDR3 is CASSHRLAVSTDTQYF. CDR3 DNA: TGTGCCAGCAGCCATCGGCTAGCGGTGAGCACAGATACGCAGTATTTT.